The subject of this entry is one TCR beta chain. This entry belongs to a study of blood T cell repertoires in COVID-19. The CDR3 totals 14 residues. Germline trimming cut 3 bases from V and 6 bases from J; bases unmatched to any gene: 4. Germline lookup yields CDR1 SNHLY and CDR2 FYNNEI. The assay was immunoSEQ multiplex PCR, and TCRdb's table has in-frame clones only and misses some. The sample holds 250,000 or so clones; about nine tenths are singletons and the top ten take over 1.2%. The chain is built from TRBV2 and TRBJ2-3; 9 bases align to TRBD2. The sample consisted of peripheral blood. The receptor was derived from a woman in her 40s who had recovered from COVID-19. CDR3 region: CASSETSGYDTQYF. The CDR3 DNA is TGTGCCAGCAGTGAGACTAGCGGATACGATACGCAGTATTTT.